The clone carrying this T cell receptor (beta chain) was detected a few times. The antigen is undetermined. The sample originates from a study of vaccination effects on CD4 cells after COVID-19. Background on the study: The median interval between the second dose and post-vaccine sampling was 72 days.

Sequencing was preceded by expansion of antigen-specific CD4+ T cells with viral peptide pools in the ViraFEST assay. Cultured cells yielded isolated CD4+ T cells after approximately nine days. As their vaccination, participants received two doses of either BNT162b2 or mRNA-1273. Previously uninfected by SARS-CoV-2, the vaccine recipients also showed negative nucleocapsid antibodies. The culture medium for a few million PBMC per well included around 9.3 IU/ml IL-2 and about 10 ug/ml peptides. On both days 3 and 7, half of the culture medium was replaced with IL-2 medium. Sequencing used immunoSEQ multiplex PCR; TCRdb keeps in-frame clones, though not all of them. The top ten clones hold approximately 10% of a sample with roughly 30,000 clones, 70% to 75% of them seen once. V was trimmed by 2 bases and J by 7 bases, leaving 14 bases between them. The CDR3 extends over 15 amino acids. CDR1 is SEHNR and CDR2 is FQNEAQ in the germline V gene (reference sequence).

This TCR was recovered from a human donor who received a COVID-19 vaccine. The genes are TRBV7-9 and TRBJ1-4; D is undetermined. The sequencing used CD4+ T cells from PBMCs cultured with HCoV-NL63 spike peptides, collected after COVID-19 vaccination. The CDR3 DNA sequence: TGTGCCAGCAGCTTATTAGGGCGAGGTCCTGAAAAACTGTTTTTT. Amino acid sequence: CASSLLGRGPEKLFF.